The 14 T cell receptor beta chains reported below all come from one sample, sequenced in a study of cytomegalovirus exposure and HLA in healthy donors. PCR involved 60 Vbeta and 13 Jbeta primers. The repertoire was sequenced with immunoSEQ multiplex PCR; TCRdb's copy has only in-frame clones and lacks some. The data contain 150,000 to 200,000 clones, 75% to 85% of them singletons. Sample: PBMCs. These receptors all come from a woman aged 50 to 65 in good health and CMV-seronegative.

The genes are TRBV5-1 and TRBJ1-2; TRBD1 aligns across 11 bases. Germline values: CDR1 SGHRS, CDR2 YFSETQ. The CDR3 covers 15 residues. V trimming: 4 bases; J trimming: 7 bases; junction bases outside the gene matches: 9. The CDR3 coding sequence is TGCGCCAGCAGCCTGAGGACAGGGGGCGAATCTGGCTACACCTTC. Its protein is CASSLRTGGESGYTF. Full variable domain (missing parts from reference TRBV5-1 and TRBJ1-2): KAGVTQTPRYLIKTRGQQVTLSCSPISGHRSVSWYQQTPGQGLQFLFEYFSETQRNKGNFPGRFSGRQFSNSRSEMNVSTLELGDSALYLCASSLRTGGESGYTFGSGTRLTVV.

The chain couples TRBV5-6 to TRBJ1-4; 9 positions agree with TRBD1. Germline lookup yields CDR1 SGHDT and CDR2 YYEEEE. The CDR3 runs to 16 residues. With V trimmed by 4 bases and J by 3 bases, 7 bases remained unmatched. The CDR3 DNA reads as TGTGCCAGCAGCCATCGGACAGGGGCGCCTAATGAAAAACTGTTTTTT. This gives the protein CASSHRTGAPNEKLFF.

This clone has a single count. V and J are TRBV29-1 and TRBJ2-5; possible D gene TRBD1, 6 bases. The V end lost 3 bases, the J end lost 2 bases, and 16 bases lay between the germline ends. The CDR3 is made up of 15 amino acids. The germline gives CDR1 SQVTM, CDR2 ANQGSEA. The CDR3 region is CSVDPFRGGQETQYF. The CDR3 DNA follows: TGCAGCGTTGACCCATTCAGGGGTGGTCAAGAGACCCAGTACTTC.

The CDR3 here is CASSGDRLSYEQYF. Written as DNA, the CDR3 is TGTGCCAGTAGTGGGGACAGACTTTCCTACGAGCAGTACTTC. The rearrangement links TRBV19 to TRBJ2-7; the match to TRBD1 covers 7 bases. The trim removed 5 bases at V and 1 base at J, leaving 5 bases unmatched. Germline CDR1 reads LNHDA; CDR2 reads SQIVND (reference sequence). The CDR3 contains 14 residues.

The rearrangement uses TRBV29-1 and TRBJ2-7; 12 nucleotides align to TRBD2. Per germline, CDR1 SQVTM and CDR2 ANQGSEA. The CDR3 runs to 16 residues. The ends lost 0 bases at V and 5 bases at J; junction bases unmatched: 8. The CDR3 nucleotides read TGCAGCGTTGAAGACCGGACTAGCGGGATACCTAACGAGCAGTACTTC. Translating gives CSVEDRTSGIPNEQYF.

The chain couples TRBV6-1 to TRBJ1-1, with D possibly TRBD1 on 6 matching bases. Per germline, CDR1 MNHNS and CDR2 SASEGT. This CDR3 has 14 amino acids. With 0 bases removed from V and 11 bases from J, the gap between germline ends came to 16 bases. The CDR3 DNA reads TGTGCCAGCAGTGAAGCCCACAGGGTCACACGGGCTTTCTTT. It is translated as CASSEAHRVTRAFF.

The rearrangement uses TRBV7-2 and TRBJ1-3, with D unclear. Germline values: CDR1 SGHTA, CDR2 FQGNSA. CDR3 length equals 14 residues. The V end lost 4 bases, the J end lost 4 bases, and 11 bases lay between the germline ends. CDR3 in amino acids: CASSSGQIGNTIYF. For the CDR3, the DNA is TGTGCCAGCAGCTCTGGCCAAATAGGAAACACCATATATTTT.

CDR3: CASSLVFSAGPPGPIYF. In DNA form, the CDR3 reads TGTGCCAGCAGCTTGGTTTTTTCGGCAGGGCCCCCTGGACCCATATATTTT. The gene calls are TRBV5-6 and TRBJ1-3; D perhaps matches TRBD1 (5 bases). Germline CDR1 and CDR2: SGHDT and YYEEEE. V was clipped by 0 bases and J by 11 bases, with 24 bases between them. The CDR3 sequence is 17 residues long.

This clone was found a few times. V usage is TRBV21-1 and J usage is TRBJ2-1; TRBD1, as called in the table, went unchecked against the DNA. TRBV21-1 is a pseudogene locus. The CDR3 runs 16 residues. This CDR3 reads CASSERGSSSYNEQFF. The DNA of the CDR3 is TGTGCCAGCAGCGAAAGGGGCAGCAGCTCCTACAATGAGCAGTTCTTC.

The rearrangement uses TRBV6-6 and TRBJ2-1; 8 bases map to TRBD2. The CDR3 has 14 amino acids. The junction had 9 bases not matched to a gene; V was cut back by 7 bases and J by 7 bases. Germline values: CDR1 MNHNY, CDR2 SVGAGI (reference sequence). The CDR3 protein is CASNPSGPLNEQFF. The CDR3 DNA sequence: TGTGCCAGCAATCCTAGCGGGCCGTTGAATGAGCAGTTCTTC.

This clone turned up a few times. Distinct nucleotide sequences in the sample also encode this CDR3. The chain is built from TRBV7-6 and TRBJ1-5; D unclear. This CDR3 contains 13 residues. The germline V and J ends were trimmed by 1 base and 6 bases, with 7 bases remaining between them. Germline CDR1 is SGHVS and CDR2 is FNYEAQ. CDR3 sequence: CASSLGGAQPQHF. The CDR3 nucleotides are TGTGCCAGCAGCTTAGGAGGAGCTCAGCCCCAGCATTTT. The full variable domain, in which reference TRBV7-6 and TRBJ1-5 provide the parts outside the CDR3, is GAGVSQSPRYKVTKRGQDVALRCDPISGHVSLYWYRQALGQGPEFLTYFNYEAQQDKSGLPNDRFSAERPEGSISTLTIQRTEQRDSAMYRCASSLGGAQPQHFGDGTRLSIL.

The rearrangement links TRBV6-1 to TRBJ2-1; TRBD2 matches at 7 bases. V dropped 6 bases and J dropped 0; count of bases not matched to a gene: 5. The CDR3 has 15 amino acids. From germline, CDR1 is MNHNS and CDR2 SASEGT. For the CDR3, the DNA is TGTGCCAGCAGACGCCAGCGGGACTCCTACAATGAGCAGTTCTTC. It is translated as CASRRQRDSYNEQFF.

V and J are TRBV5-1 and TRBJ1-1; TRBD1 might be the D (6 bases). CDR3 length equals 13 residues. The V end lost 5 bases, the J end lost 1 base, and 9 bases lay between the germline ends. Germline lookup yields CDR1 SGHRS and CDR2 YFSETQ. In DNA, the CDR3 is TGCGCCAGCAGACGGACAGCGAACACTGAAGCTTTCTTT. Translated, it gives CASRRTANTEAFF.

This sequence joins TRBV11-2 and TRBJ1-5, with D unresolved. V was pared by 5 bases and J by 4 bases, with 12 bases between. The CDR3 loop spans 14 amino acids. CDR1 and CDR2 (germline): SGHAT, FQNNGV. CDR3 sequence (DNA): TGTGCCAGCAGCCCGGGATGGGAAAATCAGCCCCAGCATTTT. This encodes CASSPGWENQPQHF.